One and the same sample provided the 20 T cell receptor beta chains below, sequenced in a study of spatial heterogeneity in lung cancer. Time point given: blood at routine non-recurrence follow-up after resection. Via MiXCR, TCRdb re-called the 5' RACE reads, giving one row per CDR3 protein. This sample has fewer than 25,000 distinct CDR3 sequences, with 8.5% to 10% found just once. This material consisted of PBMCs, taken at follow-up. The origin of the receptors is a male donor with early-stage non-small cell lung cancer.

This clonotype was counted many times. This rearrangement joins TRBV12-3 or TRBV12-4 to TRBJ2-1, with D unresolved. V was pared by 5 bases and J by 10 bases, with 15 bases between. The CDR3 extends over 13 amino acids. CDR3 coding DNA: TGTGCCAGCAGTCATAACCAGCGTAGGGAGCAGTTCTTC. The encoded protein is CASSHNQRREQFF.

This clonotype has more than one count but fewer than ten. V and J are TRBV29-1 and TRBJ1-2; D not resolved. Trimming cost V 3 bases and J 3 bases, with 5 bases left between them. Germline-derived CDR1 and CDR2 are SQVTM and ANQGSEA. CDR3 length: 11 residues. CDR3 nucleotides: TGCAGCGTTGACGAAGACTATGGCTACACCTTC. The encoded protein is CSVDEDYGYTF.

This clonotype has ten or more counts. The chain joins TRBV3-1 to TRBJ2-6, with unresolved D. The CDR3 loop spans 16 amino acids. V was trimmed by 2 bases and J by 0 bases, leaving 8 bases between them. Germline CDR1 and CDR2: LGHDT and YNNKEL (reference sequence). DNA of the CDR3: TGTGCCAGCAGCCAAAGGGTCGACTCTGGGGCCAACGTCCTGACTTTC. Its translation: CASSQRVDSGANVLTF.

This clonotype was observed many times. The chain carries TRBV28 and TRBJ1-5, with D possibly matching TRBD1 (6 bases). CDR1 is MDHEN, CDR2 SYDVKM, per germline. V dropped 5 bases and J dropped 2 bases, with 13 bases sitting between them. The CDR3 loop spans 15 amino acids. The CDR3 DNA reads TGTGCCAGCAGTCGTCCCGGGGGCCGCAATCAGCCCCAGCATTTT. Translation gives CASSRPGGRNQPQHF.

This chain connects TRBV11-2 to TRBJ1-2; weak D call: TRBD1 (5 bases). The CDR3 length is 14 residues. The ends were cut back, 6 bases at V and 4 bases at J, with 15 bases in the middle. Germline V gene sequence: CDR1 SGHAT, CDR2 FQNNGV. CDR3 nucleotides: TGTGCCAGCAGGCCCATTAAAGGGGCCTATGGCTACACCTTC. It yields the protein CASRPIKGAYGYTF.

The sample holds a few counts of this clonotype. This chain connects TRBV7-2 to TRBJ2-1, with TRBD2 matching over 7 bases. CDR1 is SGHTA and CDR2 is FQGNSA in the germline V gene. The length of the CDR3 is 16 residues. With V trimmed by 5 bases and J by 2 bases, 9 bases remained unmatched. The DNA of the CDR3 is TGTGCCAGCAGCCCCCCTGGGGGGGTTGCCTACAATGAGCAGTTCTTC. Translating it yields CASSPPGGVAYNEQFF.

With regard to this clonotype: An end of the junction does not agree with germline; a read error may underlie this. The chain uses TRBV3-1 and TRBJ2-3, with D tentatively TRBD1 or TRBD2 (5 bases each). CDR1 and CDR2 from the germline V gene are LGHDT and YNNKEL (reference sequence). CDR3 size: 15 residues. The CDR3 DNA follows: TGTGCCAGCAGCCAAAGAGGGGAGAGCACGGATACGCAGTATTTT. Encoded protein: CASSQRGESTDTQYF.

The chain joins TRBV6-2 or TRBV6-3 to TRBJ2-5, with TRBD1 matching 7 bases. V trimming: 6 bases; J trimming: 0 bases; junction bases outside the gene matches: 7. The germline V gene has CDR1 MNHEY and CDR2 SVGEGT. This CDR3 is 15 amino acids long. The CDR3 protein is CASSTADRDQETQYF. For the CDR3, the DNA is TGTGCCAGCAGCACCGCAGACAGGGACCAAGAGACCCAGTACTTC.

This clonotype was detected ten times or more. The rearrangement uses TRBV7-9 and TRBJ1-3; D not certain. The germline V gene has CDR1 SEHNR and CDR2 FQNEAQ (reference sequence). V lost 8 bases and J 1 base, leaving 9 bases between the germline ends. The CDR3 runs 13 residues. CDR3 residues: CASRAGSGNTIYF. CDR3 bases: TGTGCCAGCCGGGCAGGATCTGGAAACACCATATATTTT.

This clonotype showed up many times. This sequence joins TRBV2 and TRBJ2-1; D may be TRBD1 or TRBD2 (5 bases each). The ends were cut back, 8 bases at V and 6 bases at J, with 5 bases in the middle. The CDR3 has 10 residues. In germline, CDR1 is SNHLY, CDR2 FYNNEI. CDR3: CASGGNEQFF. As DNA, the CDR3 is TGTGCCAGCGGGGGCAATGAGCAGTTCTTC.

This chain uses TRBV6-4 with TRBJ2-7; a weak D match, TRBD1 (5 bases). Trimming removed 8 bases from V and 4 bases from J, with 15 bases in between. This CDR3 has 13 residues. Germline V gives CDR1 MRHNA, CDR2 SNTAGT. The CDR3 loop is CASLTGWGYEQYF. CDR3 nucleotide sequence: TGTGCCAGCCTAACAGGTTGGGGTTACGAGCAGTACTTC.

In its sample, this clonotype was seen many times. This chain links TRBV29-1 with TRBJ2-5, with a weak D call TRBD1 (6 bases). V lost 6 bases, J lost 1 base, and 12 bases lay in between. The length of the CDR3 is 13 residues. Germline lookup yields CDR1 SQVTM and CDR2 ANQGSEA. CDR3 region: CSVRDTAQETQYF. The CDR3 DNA reads TGCAGCGTCCGGGACACCGCCCAAGAGACCCAGTACTTC.

This clonotype was seen a few times. DNA for the CDR3: TGTGCCAGCAGCTTCCCAGGGGCGAATGAGCAGTTCTTC. It translates to CASSFPGANEQFF. The chain links TRBV7-2 to TRBJ2-1; tentatively, D is TRBD1 (6 bases). CDR1 SGHTA and CDR2 FQGNSA come from the germline V gene. The CDR3 covers 13 residues. The V end lost 3 bases, the J end lost 7 bases, and 10 bases lay between the germline ends. The whole variable domain, filled in from reference TRBV7-2 and TRBJ2-1, reads GAGVSQSPSNKVTEKGKDVELRCDPISGHTALYWYRQSLGQGLEFLIYFQGNSAPDKSGLPSDRFSAERTGGSVSTLTIQRTQQEDSAVYLCASSFPGANEQFFGPGTRLTVL.

About this clonotype itself: Since a much larger clone is just one base distant, this may be a read error. The V and J genes are TRBV5-1 and TRBJ1-1, with a possible D match to TRBD1 (6 bases). CDR3 length equals 13 residues. The germline gives CDR1 SGHRS, CDR2 YFSETQ. Between the trimmed V and J ends, which lost 8 bases and 3 bases, there was a span of 14 bases. This CDR3 reads CARSPRGDTEAFF. The CDR3 DNA reads TGCGCCAGGAGCCCCAGGGGTGACACTGAAGCTTTCTTT.

The sample holds many counts of this clonotype. The V gene is TRBV10-3, the J gene TRBJ1-3; D is possibly TRBD1 (6 bases). Germline CDR1 is ENHRY and CDR2 is SYGVKD. The V end lost 4 bases, the J end lost 3 bases, and 13 bases lay between the germline ends. CDR3 length equals 15 residues. The CDR3 DNA sequence: TGTGCCATCAGTGCCCATGGACAGATTGGAAACACCATATATTTT. Translation gives CAISAHGQIGNTIYF.

This clonotype came up many times. In nucleotides, the CDR3 is TGTGCCAGCAGTTTAAGTACAGACTATGGCTACACCTTC. It yields the protein CASSLSTDYGYTF. The chain links TRBV28 to TRBJ1-2; D remains ambiguous. In germline, CDR1 is MDHEN, CDR2 SYDVKM. The V gene lost 2 bases and the J gene lost 3 bases, with 7 bases spanning the gap. The CDR3 runs to 13 residues.

This clonotype was counted at least ten times. The J gene is TRBJ2-1, the V gene TRBV7-2; D gene unclear. This CDR3 is 12 amino acids long. V was trimmed by 1 base and J by 8 bases, leaving 6 bases between them. Germline lookup yields CDR1 SGHTA and CDR2 FQGNSA. DNA for the CDR3: TGTGCCAGCAGCTTAGATTCGTATGAGCAGTTCTTC. It translates to CASSLDSYEQFF.

The sample holds a few counts of this clonotype. J is TRBJ2-7 and V is TRBV18, with TRBD1 as a possible D gene (5 bases). The CDR3 has 15 residues. V was clipped by 5 bases and J by 1 base, with 15 bases between them. Germline V gives CDR1 KGHSH, CDR2 LQKENI. DNA of the CDR3: TGTGCCAGCTCAGGCCCGACCGACAGATCCTACGAGCAGTACTTC. It encodes CASSGPTDRSYEQYF.

This chain connects TRBV15 to TRBJ2-7; 7 bases map to TRBD2. Germline V gives CDR1 LNHNV, CDR2 YYDKDF (reference sequence). V dropped 5 bases and J dropped 7; count of bases not matched to a gene: 5. The CDR3 runs 12 residues. For the CDR3, the DNA is TGTGCCACCAGCCCTCGGGGGGAAGAGCAGTACTTC. Amino acids: CATSPRGEEQYF.

This clonotype has ten or more counts. The V and J genes are TRBV6-1 and TRBJ1-6; no definite D call. In germline, CDR1 is MNHNS, CDR2 SASEGT. Trimming removed 6 bases from V and 3 bases from J, with 0 bases in between. This CDR3 spans 11 amino acids. The CDR3 loop reads CASSYNSPLHF. CDR3 sequence (DNA): TGTGCCAGCAGCTATAATTCACCCCTCCACTTT.